Sequencing of this T cell receptor beta chain was carried out in a study of long-term antiretroviral therapy in people with HIV. Per germline, CDR1 SGHAT and CDR2 FQNNGV. CDR3 length: 16 amino acids. Trimming at V came to 4 bases and at J to 6 bases, leaving 9 bases not matched to a gene. At survey level, the immunoSEQ assay was run in its v3.0 version. TCRdb keeps only in-frame clones here, not all; method: immunoSEQ multiplex PCR. The table shows 15,000 to 20,000 clones, with approximately 90% occurring only once. The rearrangement uses TRBV11-2 and TRBJ2-5; 12 bases align to TRBD2. The TCR sequence derives from a man aged 50 or older with HIV. Sequenced here: unsorted PBMCs, sampled 6.9 years after starting antiretroviral therapy. The CDR3 coding sequence is TGTGCCAGCAGCTCTTGGACTAGCGGGGCAGGGAAGACCCAGTACTTC. This encodes CASSSWTSGAGKTQYF.